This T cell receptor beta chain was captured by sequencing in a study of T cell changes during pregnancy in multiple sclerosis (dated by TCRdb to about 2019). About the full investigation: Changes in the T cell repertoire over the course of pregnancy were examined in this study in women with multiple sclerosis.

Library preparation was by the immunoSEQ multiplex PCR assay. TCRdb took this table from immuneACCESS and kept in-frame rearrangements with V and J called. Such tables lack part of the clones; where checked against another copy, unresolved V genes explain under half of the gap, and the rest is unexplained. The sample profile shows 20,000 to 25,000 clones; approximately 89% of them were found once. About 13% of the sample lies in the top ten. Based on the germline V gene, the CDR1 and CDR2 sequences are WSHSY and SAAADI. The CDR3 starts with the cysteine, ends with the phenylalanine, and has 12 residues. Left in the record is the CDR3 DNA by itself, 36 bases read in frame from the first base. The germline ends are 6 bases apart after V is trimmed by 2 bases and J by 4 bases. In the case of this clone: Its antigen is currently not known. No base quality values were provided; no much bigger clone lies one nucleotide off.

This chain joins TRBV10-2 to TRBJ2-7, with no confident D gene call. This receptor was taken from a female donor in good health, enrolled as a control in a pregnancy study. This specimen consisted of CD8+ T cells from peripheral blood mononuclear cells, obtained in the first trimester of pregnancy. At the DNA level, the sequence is TGCGCCAGCAGTGAGACGGGTTACGAGCAGTACTTC. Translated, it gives CASSETGYEQYF.